The sequence of this T cell receptor beta chain was determined in a study of T cells in Graves' hyperthyroidism and ophthalmopathy. The authors obtained PBMCs from over 7.5 ml of fresh peripheral blood. CDR3 length: 13 amino acids. V was trimmed by 2 bases and J by 7 bases, leaving 12 bases between them. In germline, CDR1 is SGHAT, CDR2 FQNNGV. RNA transcripts provided the source from which TCR beta CDR3 regions were amplified. The primer set for the first-round RT-PCR of the TCR CDR3 was HTBI. TCRdb called the multiplex PCR reads again in MiXCR, with one record for every CDR3 protein. This table holds 550,000 to 700,000 distinct CDR3 sequences, 14% to 15% found once. The sample holds many counts of this clonotype. What it binds is unknown. Findings of the study overall: Blood samples included most of the expanded thyroid clonotypes exceeding 0.001.

This chain joins TRBV11-2 and TRBJ2-7; D is unclear. The specimen sequenced was blood. The clonotype comes from a woman aged 40 to 55 with Graves' ophthalmopathy. The CDR3 spells CASSLSSSWEQYF. Here the CDR3 DNA reads TGTGCCAGCAGCTTAAGTTCCTCTTGGGAGCAGTACTTC.